This TCR beta chain was identified during a study of cytotoxic CD8 clonotypes in ibrutinib-treated CLL. The method was immunoSEQ multiplex PCR; TCRdb's version includes in-frame clones alone and lacks a portion of them. The sample holds fewer than 150,000 clones, roughly 80% seen once. The CDR3 sequence is 15 residues long. The V end lost 1 base, the J end lost 6 bases, and 13 bases lay between the germline ends. Germline CDR1 is SGHTA and CDR2 is FQGNSA. This clone was seen just once. Around 2.2 micrograms of genomic DNA came from cryopreserved PBMCs for TCR beta libraries. The TCR originated in a human donor with chronic lymphocytic leukemia. The V and J genes are TRBV7-2 and TRBJ2-1; a possible D gene is TRBD2 (7 bases). Source: PBMCs, taken after 24 months of ibrutinib treatment. This CDR3 reads CASSLGRGPLNEQFF. The CDR3 nucleotides are TGTGCCAGCAGCTTAGGGCGGGGGCCACTCAATGAGCAGTTCTTC.